This T cell receptor beta chain was retrieved from a study of PD-1 blockade in classical Hodgkin lymphoma. Study background: Patients were dosed intravenously with nivolumab at 3 mg/kg every 2 weeks.

Study-level points and caveats: Complete responders' baseline diversity resembled that of newly diagnosed patients. Whereas CD4+ TCR diversity had risen significantly by C4D1, CD8+ TCR diversity had not.

Germline lookup yields CDR1 LGHNA and CDR2 YSLEER. This CDR3 spans 17 amino acids. V was clipped by 2 bases and J by 9 bases, with 20 bases between them. The protocol was immunoSEQ multiplex PCR, while the TCRdb copy is restricted to in-frame clones and leaves out a portion. This table has 15,000 to 20,000 clones, 83% appearing once. The time point here: cycle 4 day 1 (C4D1), after more than five weeks of nivolumab. Exposure to brentuximab vedotin varied, and each patient had relapsed following autologous stem cell transplantation. To note about this clone: What it binds is unknown.

The sequences come from peripheral blood mononuclear cells (PBMCs), collected before the fourth cycle of nivolumab. The chain has TRBV4-3 and TRBJ1-6; D not resolved. The receptor was isolated from a human donor with classical Hodgkin lymphoma. The CDR3 spells CASSQQPPPEIISPLHF. The DNA of the CDR3 is TGCGCCAGCAGCCAACAACCTCCGCCTGAGATCATTTCACCCCTCCACTTT.